Following are 9 T cell receptor beta chains from one sample sequenced in a study of human T cells and chemical hapten exposure. Sample time point: patch test 1, 2 weeks after DPC sensitization. Treatment noted: therapeutic diphenylcyclopropenone sensitization with weekly scalp DPC. MiXCR was run by TCRdb on the RACE reads, yielding one entry per CDR3 protein. The table lists 100,000 to 150,000 distinct CDR3 sequences, roughly 15% of them singletons, with around 0.99% in the top ten. Sequenced here: whole blood, sampled in connection with sensitization to the hapten diphenylcyclopropenone (DPC). These receptors were collected from a man younger than 30 with alopecia areata. Some clones in this sample may be carry-over from other donors' samples.

This chain uses TRBV12-3 or TRBV12-4 with TRBJ2-2; 7 bases agree with TRBD1. V shed 6 bases and J 5 bases; nucleotides not matched to a gene: 9. The CDR3 is 15 residues long. In DNA, the CDR3 is TGTGCCAGCAGCCCAAGCCGACAGGGTACCGGGGAGCTGTTTTTT. Residues: CASSPSRQGTGELFF.

This clonotype was seen ten or more times. The rearrangement links TRBV27 to TRBJ1-1, with TRBD1 identical over 7 bases. The V and J ends lost 6 bases and 8 bases, in that order; junction bases with no gene match: 9. Germline V gene data show CDR1 as MNHEY and CDR2 as SMNVEV (reference sequence). The CDR3 totals 13 residues. The CDR3 sequence: CASRFTQGMEAFF. CDR3 coding DNA: TGTGCCAGCAGGTTTACACAGGGGATGGAAGCTTTCTTT.

The chain is built from TRBV2 and TRBJ1-4; 9 bases map to TRBD1. This CDR3 spans 15 amino acids. V was clipped by 4 bases and J by 5 bases; unmatched bases: 5. Germline CDR1 reads SNHLY; CDR2 reads FYNNEI. The CDR3 nucleotides read TGTGCCAGCAGTGGACAGGGGGGAAAGAATGAAAAACTGTTTTTT. As protein: CASSGQGGKNEKLFF.

The chain uses TRBV2 and TRBJ1-1, with D unresolved. CDR3 length: 13 amino acids. The germline V and J ends were trimmed by 1 base and 1 base, with 4 bases remaining between them. From germline, CDR1 is SNHLY and CDR2 FYNNEI. For the CDR3, the DNA is TGTGCCAGCAGTGAAGTCGGGAACACTGAAGCTTTCTTT. It specifies CASSEVGNTEAFF. Full variable domain (outside the CDR3, taken from reference TRBV2 and TRBJ1-1): EPEVTQTPSHQVTQMGQEVILRCVPISNHLYFYWYRQILGQKVEFLVSFYNNEISEKSEIFDDQFSVERPDGSNFTLKIRSTKLEDSAMYFCASSEVGNTEAFFGQGTRLTVV.

In its sample, this clonotype was seen a few times. The chain joins TRBV11-3 to TRBJ2-7; TRBD1 might be the D (6 bases). In germline, CDR1 is SGHNT, CDR2 YENEEA. V lost 4 bases and J 1 base, leaving 11 bases between the germline ends. This CDR3 spans 14 amino acids. The CDR3 DNA reads TGTGCCAGCAGCTCGCACAGGGATTCCTACGAGCAGTACTTC. This sequence encodes CASSSHRDSYEQYF.

This clonotype was seen repeatedly, ten times or more. V is TRBV4-2 and J is TRBJ1-1; no clear D gene. Germline V gives CDR1 LGHNA, CDR2 YNFKEQ. The CDR3 runs 13 residues. The ends were cut back, 6 bases at V and 2 bases at J, with 10 bases in the middle. CDR3 in amino acids: CASRQLINTEAFF. The CDR3 nucleotides are TGTGCCAGCAGACAACTTATTAACACTGAAGCTTTCTTT.

The sample holds a few counts of this clonotype. This chain links TRBV18 with TRBJ1-2; the match to TRBD1 covers 10 bases. Per germline, CDR1 KGHSH and CDR2 LQKENI. The CDR3 runs 14 residues. V shed 3 bases, J shed 4 bases, and the junction held 2 bases outside the gene matches. The DNA of the CDR3 is TGTGCCAGCTCACCGGGACAGGGGAGCTATGGCTACACCTTC. Translating gives CASSPGQGSYGYTF.

This clonotype was counted only a few times. This chain joins TRBV7-9 and TRBJ1-1; 9 bases are a match to TRBD1. J gave up 10 bases and V 6 bases, and 6 bases lay outside the gene matches. The length of the CDR3 is 12 residues. From germline, CDR1 is SEHNR and CDR2 FQNEAQ (reference sequence). In nucleotides, the CDR3 is TGTGCCAGCAGGTCGCCGGGACAGGGAGCTTTCTTT. Amino acid sequence: CASRSPGQGAFF.

This clonotype appeared a few times. The chain has TRBV19 and TRBJ2-3, with TRBD1 identical over 9 bases. Germline CDR1 is LNHDA and CDR2 is SQIVND (reference sequence). This CDR3 has 14 amino acids. With 11 bases clipped from V and 1 base from J, the junction kept 7 bases outside the gene matches. CDR3 bases: TGTGCCTCCAGGGGGGACAGGGGCACAGATACGCAGTATTTT. Its translation: CASRGDRGTDTQYF.